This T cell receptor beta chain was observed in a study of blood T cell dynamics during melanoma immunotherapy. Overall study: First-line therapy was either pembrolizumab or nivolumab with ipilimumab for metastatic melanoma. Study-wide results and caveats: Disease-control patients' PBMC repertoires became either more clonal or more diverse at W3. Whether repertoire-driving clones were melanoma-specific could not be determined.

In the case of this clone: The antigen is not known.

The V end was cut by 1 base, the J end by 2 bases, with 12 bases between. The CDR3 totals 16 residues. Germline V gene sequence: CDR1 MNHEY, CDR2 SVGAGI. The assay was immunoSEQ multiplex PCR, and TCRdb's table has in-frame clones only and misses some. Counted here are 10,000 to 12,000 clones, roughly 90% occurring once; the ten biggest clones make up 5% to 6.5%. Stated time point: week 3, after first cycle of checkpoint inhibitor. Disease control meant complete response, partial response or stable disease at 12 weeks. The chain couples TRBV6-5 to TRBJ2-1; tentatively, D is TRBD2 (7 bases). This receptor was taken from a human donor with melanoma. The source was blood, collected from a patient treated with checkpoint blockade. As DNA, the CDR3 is TGTGCCAGCAGTTACTGGGGGGGGCGAACCTACAATGAGCAGTTCTTC. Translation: CASSYWGGRTYNEQFF.